A single sample is the source of the 2 T cell receptor beta chains below, sequenced in a study of PD-1 blockade in mismatch repair-deficient tumors. TCRdb keeps only in-frame clones here, not all; method: immunoSEQ multiplex PCR. The sample gives approximately 38,000 clones, around 75% of which show up once; over 20% is in the top ten. The sample consisted of peripheral blood, taken 4 weeks after starting pembrolizumab. These receptors were obtained from an adult with mismatch repair-deficient cancer.

The chain combines TRBV29-1 with TRBJ2-3; possibly TRBD2 for D (6 bases). This CDR3 comprises 14 residues. The V and J ends lost 7 bases and 1 base respectively, with 15 bases between them. CDR1 SQVTM and CDR2 ANQGSEA come from the germline V gene. The CDR3 loop is CSAGGGRGTDTQYF. The DNA of the CDR3 is TGCAGCGCCGGAGGAGGGAGAGGCACAGATACGCAGTATTTT.

The chain joins TRBV5-1 to TRBJ2-5; 9 bases agree with TRBD2. The CDR3 totals 16 residues. After removal of 0 bases from V and 5 bases from J, the junction contained 8 bases not matched to a gene. CDR1 is SGHRS, CDR2 YFSETQ, per germline. CDR3 residues: CASSLGAGLARETQYF. CDR3 coding DNA: TGCGCCAGCAGCTTGGGGGCGGGACTAGCTCGTGAGACCCAGTACTTC. Combining the CDR3 with reference TRBV5-1 and TRBJ2-5 gives the whole variable domain KAGVTQTPRYLIKTRGQQVTLSCSPISGHRSVSWYQQTPGQGLQFLFEYFSETQRNKGNFPGRFSGRQFSNSRSEMNVSTLELGDSALYLCASSLGAGLARETQYFGPGTRLLVL.